This T cell receptor beta chain was observed in a study of cytomegalovirus exposure and HLA in healthy donors (dated by TCRdb to the late 2010s). With respect to the entire study: An earlier analysis of roughly 630 of the donors reported 250 to 300 Gb of sequence data and some 120 million unique TCR beta sequences from some 180 million T cells. An early release covering roughly 600 HLA-typed donors comprised approximately 300 gigabases of sequencing data and around 86 million unique TCR sequences. Of the roughly 430 genotyped donors, around 81% fell in the genetic ancestry cluster associated with self-reported Caucasian donors. The study was designed to test whether signatures of past pathogen exposure could be identified by cataloging public T cell receptors. The study used immunosequencing to profile the T cell repertoires of approximately 640 subjects and linked those repertoires to cytomegalovirus serostatus. In addition to the first cohort of 650 to 800 subjects, a separate validation cohort of approximately 110 different subjects was used. To predict cytomegalovirus infection status, the study combined high-throughput TCR immunosequencing, statistical association of individual TCRs with disease status, and machine learning. To study patterns of TCR occurrence, a later analysis re-analyzed previously published TCR beta repertoires from several hundred donors and added high-resolution HLA genotyping. Rather than using new phenotypic data, the later analysis identified candidate immune exposures from TCR beta sequences and from how often those sequences occurred across donors. To decide whether each TCR beta V gene segment behaved as functional or pseudogenic, an earlier analysis of some 600 of the donors relied on high-throughput TCR beta sequencing. Donor age, sex, ethnicity and CMV serostatus were compiled alongside the repertoire data. Genome-wide SNP genotypes for about 60% of the roughly 700 donors were used in a later genetic analysis, which treated that subset as a discovery cohort. All discovery cohort repertoires had been generated on a single sequencing platform. Both class I and class II loci were covered by HLA typing, at four-digit resolution. The number of typed donors differed by locus: about 629-640 for A, B, C, DRB1 and DQB1; 500 to 550 for DQA1; 600 to 610 for DPA1; and roughly 450 for DPB1. A few DR-DQ haplotypes were handled as single units for association and clustering because linkage in the cohort was strong. Among 300 to 450 genotyped donors of the cohort, an average of approximately 250,000 unique TCR beta nucleotide sequences were sequenced per donor, 15% to 20% of them non-productive.

The cohort comprised around 700 healthy bone marrow donors. All cohort members were sampled while nominally healthy, although unrecorded immune exposures were likely present. The donor was CMV seronegative and belonged to the group of over 300 seronegative cohort members. Each donor provided a peripheral blood sample, and peripheral blood mononuclear cells were used for TCR beta sequencing. The Qiagen DNeasy Blood Extraction Kit was used to extract genomic DNA from the blood cell samples. CDR1 SNHLY and CDR2 FYNNEI are derived from the germline V gene. The germline V and J ends show losses of 4 bases and 0 bases respectively, and no gene match explains 4 bases of the junction. Counted from cysteine to phenylalanine, this CDR3 has 15 amino acids. Only the CDR3 DNA stays, 45 bases, in frame from base 1. Library method: the immunoSEQ multiplex PCR assay. For the multiplex PCR, a mixture combining 60 forward primers for TCR Vbeta segments and 13 reverse primers for TCR Jbeta segments was used. The CDR3 region of rearranged TCR beta genes was amplified from genomic DNA by a multiplex PCR assay. Amplified TCR beta libraries were sequenced as 87-base-pair reads on the Illumina HiSeq System. The authors' pipeline ran thus. Across the roughly 670 repertoires, a later analysis counted approximately 83 million unique TCR beta chains, around 11 million of which were shared by at least two donors. Raw reads were error-corrected and collapsed into unique sequences with a nearest-neighbor algorithm that merged closely related sequences to remove PCR and sequencing errors. V, D and J gene segments were assigned by aligning CDR3 sequences to IMGT reference sequences. For a sequence to be retained, a match of at least six nucleotides to both a V gene segment and a J gene segment was required. A rearrangement counted as productive if the CDR3 had no stop codons and remained in frame with V and J, and every other rearrangement counted as non-productive. CDR3 was defined according to IMGT convention as the region running from the second conserved V-encoded cysteine to the conserved J-encoded phenylalanine. In an earlier analysis of 550 to 650 of the donors, sequences lacking an unambiguous match to a single V gene segment were excluded. In an earlier analysis of around 600 of the donors, V segments were called functional above 56.7% productive rearrangements and were called segregating when the between-donor standard deviation exceeded 5%. A statistical classification framework was developed to diagnose cytomegalovirus status using the catalog of TCR beta chain sequences. In a later analysis, V and J genes were assigned by comparing TCR nucleotide sequences against IMGT/GENE-DB human TR gene sequences. Using the TCRdist pipeline, a later analysis assigned CDR3 sequences along with most-parsimonious VDJ recombination scenarios. In a later analysis, each TCR beta chain was defined by its CDR3 amino acid sequence together with its V-gene family, and reads lacking a unique V-gene family were excluded. To address suspected cross-contamination and a sequencing artifact, a later analysis removed roughly 640 highly shared, low-generation-probability nucleotide sequences. In a later analysis, a clonal expansion index was calculated for each public chain from normalized within-repertoire ranks of inferred template counts. Generation probabilities in a later analysis came from a VDJ recombination model fitted to out-of-frame rearrangements, and those results were checked against IGoR. In a later analysis, TCR-TCR, TCR-HLA and TCR-CMV co-occurrence was scored with hypergeometric tests, and a repertoire-size bias correction was applied to TCR pairs. A later analysis estimated false discovery rates by permuting HLA or CMV assignments 20 times. In a later analysis, co-occurring TCRs were grouped using DBSCAN, and TCRdist sequence similarity was added for clustering within HLA-allele-positive subsets. Repertoires with fewer than 30,000 or more than 120,000 public chains were left out of co-occurrence clustering, as were a few repertoires with anomalous nucleotide sharing. TCRdb took this table from immuneACCESS and kept in-frame rearrangements with V and J called. Such tables lack part of the clones; where checked against another copy, unresolved V genes explain under half of the gap, and the rest is unexplained. V and J calls and clone size are copied from that table; D and trimming were computed from the DNA. In this sample the table shows about 100,000 clones, more than 70% of which occur a single time. Of the sample, around 2.1% is held by the ten largest clones.

Beyond this particular receptor, the publication reports: A group of highly shared sequence variants was considered likely to be a technical artifact of the sequencing pipeline. The study gave a list of over 150 TCR beta chains associated with cytomegalovirus. An association between a missense DCLRE1C variant and V-gene and J-gene trimming of TCR beta chains was found in a later genetic analysis and replicated in an independent cohort. The authors suggested that the approach could potentially be generalized to other disease states and immunological phenotypes. Compared with equally common non-associated chains, HLA-associated TCR beta chains in a later analysis were more clonally expanded and had lower generation probabilities. In a later analysis, the rate of TCR association differed among HLA loci, with DRB1 alleles having the most associated TCRs and HLA-C alleles having the fewest. Roughly uniform sequencing depth across donors was assumed in presence/absence analyses, although this assumption may not hold. Correlated functional status among segregating V segments might be attributable to linkage disequilibrium, but an unknown experimental factor could not be ruled out. For the cohort, immune exposure information was limited to CMV serostatus. This cohort had only TCR beta chains sequenced, and the lack of alpha or paired-chain data limited which features could be detected. A further reported finding was that TCR beta sequences accurately predicted the HLA-A and HLA-B alleles for most subjects in the first cohort. HLA typing was unavailable for some donors at each locus, so association tests used only the typed subset. Strong co-occurrence of HLA alleles, especially DR and DQ, made assigning TCR associations to individual alleles difficult. In a later analysis, several top co-occurrence clusters were reported to appear linked to parvovirus B19, influenza, CMV and Epstein-Barr virus. Broadly in line with IMGT annotations, most TCR beta V segments showed up in productive rearrangements about 87% or about 30% of the time in an earlier analysis of around 600 of the donors. Most CMV-associated TCR beta chains appeared to be HLA-restricted in a later analysis, and the HLA associations seemed to be driven largely by CMV exposure. In a later genetic analysis, fewer N-insertions in productive TCRs were reported among donors in an Asian-associated ancestry cluster than the roughly 700-donor mean. Because counts were too low, more than 15 rarely observed V segments, including chromosome 9 orphons, were excluded from the earlier analysis of 500 to 700 of the donors. Cytomegalovirus status was reported to be diagnosed by the classifier with high specificity and sensitivity in both the original and validation cohorts. At a false discovery rate of 0.05, a later analysis linked around 17,000 TCR beta sequences to specific HLA alleles. While some public TCRs were present in many individuals, most TCR sequences turned up only very rarely across donors. Some IMGT-functional V segments, including TRBV6-2 and TRBV6-3, could not be distinguished by the 87-base-pair reads and were therefore excluded. A few of the identified cytomegalovirus-associated TCR beta chains were confirmed in vitro to be specific for cytomegalovirus antigens.

Concerning this clone itself: The target of this receptor is not known. There are no base qualities to consult, and no much larger clone falls within one base.

This receptor chain uses TRBV2 and TRBJ2-3; TRBD2 fits 7 bases in the junction. The specimen sequenced was PBMCs. The receptor comes from a man aged 18 to 29 in good health and CMV-seronegative. The CDR3 corresponds to CASSGGGISTDTQYF. At the DNA level, the sequence is TGTGCCAGCAGTGGCGGGGGAATAAGCACAGATACGCAGTATTTT.